A selection of T cell receptor beta chains follows, all from one sample in a study of patients and donors after allogeneic stem cell transplantation. TCRdb itself ran the RT-PCR reads through MiXCR, one entry per CDR3 protein. The table includes roughly 960,000 distinct CDR3 sequences, approximately 19% detected once. The specimen was blood, either unsorted or a sorted T cell fraction (not recorded which). The source is a human donor who was either an allogeneic HSCT recipient or a stem cell or donor lymphocyte infusion donor (not recorded which). It is not recorded whose cells these are; they may come from a transplant donor. Each CDR3 is given with its conserved first and last residue. The D gene is left open where the match is weak. Clone size is stated in some rows and not others, as once, few, many or a class when expanded.

d_call	v_call	clone_size	j_call	cdr3_aa	cdr3_nt
-	TRBV20-1	once	TRBJ2-3	CSASPAGTSTDTQYF	TGCAGTGCTAGCCCGGCGGGTACTAGCACAGATACGCAGTATTTT
-	TRBV7-2	-	TRBJ2-6	CASREDGSSGANVLTF	TGTGCCAGCAGGGAGGACGGTAGCTCTGGGGCCAACGTCCTGACTTTC
TRBD1	TRBV15	few	TRBJ1-2	CATSSRLGGIPYGYTF	TGTGCCACCAGCTCCAGGTTAGGGGGCATACCTTATGGCTACACCTTC
-	TRBV4-3	-	TRBJ2-3	CASSQDGAFTDTQYF	TGCGCCAGCAGCCAAGATGGGGCCTTCACAGATACGCAGTATTTT
TRBD2	TRBV2	-	TRBJ2-5	CASRRGRYQETQYF	TGTGCCAGCAGGCGGGGGAGGTACCAAGAGACCCAGTACTTC
TRBD2	TRBV6-1	-	TRBJ2-3	CASSPPSGGLIYTDTQYF	TGTGCCAGCAGCCCCCCTAGCGGGGGCCTCATCTACACAGATACGCAGTATTTT
-	TRBV3-1	few	TRBJ1-5	CASSQDITSGNQPQHF	TGTGCCAGCAGCCAAGATATCACAAGTGGGAATCAGCCCCAGCATTTT
-	TRBV6-1	few	TRBJ1-1	CASIPGRTNTEAFF	TGTGCCAGCATTCCGGGACGGACGAACACTGAAGCTTTCTTT
-	TRBV20-1	-	TRBJ1-1	CSARAQINTEAFF	TGCAGTGCTAGGGCGCAGATCAACACTGAAGCTTTCTTT
TRBD2	TRBV7-8	-	TRBJ2-2	CASSLTLTSGGTGELFF	TGTGCCAGCAGCTTAACCCTGACTAGCGGGGGCACCGGGGAGCTGTTTTTT
-	TRBV20-1	few	TRBJ1-1	CSAWTSNTEAFF	TGCAGTGCGTGGACCTCGAACACTGAAGCTTTCTTT
TRBD2	TRBV20-1	few	TRBJ2-1	CSARARDYYNEQFF	TGCAGTGCTAGAGCTCGGGACTACTACAATGAGCAGTTCTTC
-	TRBV20-1	many	TRBJ2-1	CSALYNEQFF	TGCAGTGCCTTGTACAATGAGCAGTTCTTC
-	TRBV6-5	few	TRBJ2-7	CASRRTSYEQYF	TGTGCCAGCAGGCGGACCTCCTACGAGCAGTACTTC
TRBD2	TRBV27	few	TRBJ2-7	CASSVTSAYEQYF	TGTGCCAGCAGTGTTACTAGCGCCTACGAGCAGTACTTC
-	TRBV6-5	few	TRBJ2-2	CASSSRKGRGELFF	TGTGCCAGCAGTTCGCGGAAGGGTCGAGGGGAGCTGTTTTTT
TRBD1	TRBV19	few	TRBJ1-5	CASGWRGLGQPQHF	TGTGCCAGCGGTTGGAGGGGGCTAGGGCAGCCCCAGCATTTT
-	TRBV20-1	few	TRBJ2-7	CSARRGASVTYEQYF	TGCAGTGCTAGGCGGGGTGCTAGCGTAACCTACGAGCAGTACTTC
-	TRBV7-6	-	TRBJ2-7	CASSLVVRSYEQYF	TGTGCCAGCAGCTTAGTAGTCCGTTCCTACGAGCAGTACTTC
-	TRBV7-6	-	TRBJ2-1	CASSPNGLDFGNEQFF	TGTGCCAGCAGTCCAAACGGACTTGATTTTGGCAATGAGCAGTTCTTC
TRBD1	TRBV20-1	-	TRBJ1-1	CSAKKQGTEAFF	TGCAGTGCGAAGAAACAGGGGACTGAAGCTTTCTTT
-	TRBV2	few	TRBJ2-7	CASNMEPSSNYEQYF	TGTGCCAGCAATATGGAGCCTAGTTCTAACTACGAGCAGTACTTC
-	TRBV6-1	few	TRBJ1-5	CASKGTVYGQPQHF	TGTGCCAGCAAGGGTACAGTTTACGGTCAGCCCCAGCATTTT
TRBD1	TRBV6-2/TRBV6-3	-	TRBJ1-1	CASSHPVGQGGWKAFF	TGTGCCAGCAGTCACCCTGTGGGACAGGGGGGATGGAAGGCTTTCTTT